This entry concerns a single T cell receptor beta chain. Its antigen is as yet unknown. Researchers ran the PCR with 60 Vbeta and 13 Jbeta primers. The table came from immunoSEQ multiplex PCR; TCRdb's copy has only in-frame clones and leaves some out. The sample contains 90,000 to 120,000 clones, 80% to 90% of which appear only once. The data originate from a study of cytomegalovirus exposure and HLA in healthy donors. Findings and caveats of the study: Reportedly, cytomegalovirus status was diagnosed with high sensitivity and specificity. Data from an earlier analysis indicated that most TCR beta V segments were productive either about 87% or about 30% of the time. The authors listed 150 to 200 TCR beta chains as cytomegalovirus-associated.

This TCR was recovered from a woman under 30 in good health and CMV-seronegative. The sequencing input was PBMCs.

The DNA of the CDR3 is TGTGCCAGCTCATCATCGACAGGGACTGAAGCTTTCTTT. Amino acid sequence: CASSSSTGTEAFF. The rearrangement joins TRBV18 to TRBJ1-1; 7 nucleotides align to TRBD1. This CDR3 contains 13 residues. The ends lost 5 bases at V and 5 bases at J; junction bases unmatched: 5. CDR1 and CDR2 from the germline V gene are KGHSH and LQKENI. Full variable domain (remainder filled in from reference TRBV18 and TRBJ1-1): NAGVMQNPRHLVRRRGQEARLRCSPMKGHSHVYWYRQLPEEGLKFMVYLQKENIIDESGMPKERFSAEFPKEGPSILRIQQVVRGDSAAYFCASSSSTGTEAFFGQGTRLTVV.